A single sample gave rise to the 27 T cell receptor beta chains below, sequenced in a study of OX40 agonist ivuxolimab in advanced cancers. Assay: immunoSEQ multiplex PCR; the TCRdb copy retains only in-frame clones and omits some. The sample includes 13,000 or so clones, more than 75% seen only once; the top ten take more than 15%. Source: CD4+ or CD8+ T cells sorted from blood, taken in a trial of the OX40 agonist ivuxolimab. Every receptor here comes from an adult with an advanced solid tumor such as melanoma, head and neck, liver or kidney cancer.

The chain combines TRBV30 with TRBJ2-1; possibly TRBD1 for D (6 bases). Trimming left V 1 base short and J 6 bases short, with 13 bases between. CDR3 length equals 14 residues. The germline V gene has CDR1 GTSNPN and CDR2 SVGIG (reference sequence). This CDR3 reads CAWSGTEASNEQFF. The CDR3, as DNA: TGTGCCTGGAGTGGGACAGAGGCATCCAATGAGCAGTTCTTC.

This chain uses TRBV4-1 with TRBJ1-2; D uncertain. Germline assignment: CDR1 MGHRA and CDR2 YSYEKL. The length of the CDR3 is 16 residues. V lost 4 bases to trimming and J lost 1 base, with 16 bases between them. CDR3: CASSLFPETNNYGYTF. DNA for the CDR3: TGCGCCAGCAGCCTGTTCCCGGAAACCAATAACTATGGCTACACCTTC.

V is TRBV6-1 and J is TRBJ1-1; D is undetermined. This CDR3 has 13 residues. V dropped 1 base and J dropped 1 base, with 4 bases sitting between them. Germline V CDR1 and CDR2: MNHNS, SASEGT. CDR3 coding DNA: TGTGCCAGCAGTGAAGGGTGGAACACTGAAGCTTTCTTT. As protein: CASSEGWNTEAFF.

The chain is built from TRBV2 and TRBJ1-3; D is ambiguous. Trimming took 6 bases from V and 2 from J, leaving 11 bases between them. Germline CDR1 reads SNHLY; CDR2 reads FYNNEI. The CDR3 length is 14 residues. The CDR3 coding sequence is TGTGCCAGCAGCAGCCCTCTTGCTGGAAACACCATATATTTT. This translates into CASSSPLAGNTIYF.

This clone has a handful of counts. The rearrangement joins TRBV10-2 to TRBJ2-3; no clear D gene. Trimming cost V 10 bases and J 0 bases, with 5 bases left between them. The CDR3 spans 11 residues. Germline lookup yields CDR1 WSHSY and CDR2 SAAADI. CDR3 sequence reads: CAILSTDTQYF. Here the CDR3 DNA reads TGCGCCATCTTAAGCACAGATACGCAGTATTTT.

This sequence joins TRBV4-3 and TRBJ2-1, with a tentative D call TRBD2 (6 bases). V was pared by 8 bases and J by 8 bases, with 19 bases between. The V gene's germline CDR1 is LGHNA and CDR2 YSLEER. The CDR3 sequence is 14 residues long. The CDR3 reads CASRGDLWRDEQFF. CDR3 DNA: TGCGCCAGCCGCGGGGACCTCTGGCGCGATGAGCAGTTCTTC.

The chain joins TRBV13 to TRBJ2-2; 9 positions match TRBD2. V gave up 0 bases and J gave up 4 bases; unmatched junction bases: 3. Per germline, CDR1 PRHDT and CDR2 FYEKMQ (reference sequence). The CDR3 is 16 residues long. The CDR3 DNA follows: TGTGCCAGCAGCTTAGGGCTAGCGGGGAGCACCGGGGAGCTGTTTTTT. The encoded protein is CASSLGLAGSTGELFF.

The gene calls are TRBV6-5 and TRBJ1-1; no reliable D call. The germline V gene has CDR1 MNHEY and CDR2 SVGAGI. V lost 4 bases and J 0 bases, leaving 9 bases between the germline ends. The CDR3 sequence is 14 residues long. This chain's CDR3 is CASSLGYMNTEAFF. CDR3 nucleotide sequence: TGTGCCAGCAGTTTGGGCTACATGAACACTGAAGCTTTCTTT.

The CDR3 here is CASSLVRVSPYEQYF. The DNA of the CDR3 is TGTGCCAGCAGCTTAGTTCGGGTCAGCCCATACGAGCAGTACTTC. The V and J genes are TRBV11-2 and TRBJ2-7; D call uncertain. Germline loops: CDR1 SGHAT, CDR2 FQNNGV. Between the trimmed V and J ends, which lost 1 base and 4 bases, there was a span of 14 bases. The CDR3 is 15 residues long.

This clone has more than one count but fewer than ten. The CDR3, as DNA: TGCGCCAGCAGCCCAACGACAGGTGGATTTTCTGAAGCTTTCTTT. Translated, it gives CASSPTTGGFSEAFF. The rearrangement joins TRBV4-3 to TRBJ1-1; possibly TRBD1 for D (6 bases). In germline, CDR1 is LGHNA, CDR2 YSLEER. CDR3 length: 15 amino acids. The V gene lost 4 bases and the J gene lost 6 bases, with 18 bases spanning the gap.

This clone is labeled medium-sized (0.01 to 0.1%). V usage is TRBV9 and J usage is TRBJ2-3; TRBD2 agrees at 15 bases. V dropped 3 bases and J dropped 5; count of bases not matched to a gene: 10. This CDR3 is 18 amino acids long. The germline V gene has CDR1 SGDLS and CDR2 YYNGEE. The CDR3: CASSAPTGLAGGLDTQYF. The CDR3 DNA reads as TGTGCCAGCAGCGCCCCCACAGGACTAGCGGGGGGGCTAGATACGCAGTATTTT.

This clone turned up a few times. The gene calls are TRBV7-8 and TRBJ1-4; D remains ambiguous. The CDR3 extends over 13 amino acids. The ends were cut back, 5 bases at V and 8 bases at J, with 12 bases in the middle. CDR1 is SGHVS and CDR2 is FQNEAQ in the germline V gene. CDR3 loop: CASSLLREEKLFF. CDR3 nucleotides: TGTGCCAGCAGCCTGTTGCGTGAGGAAAAACTGTTTTTT.

The chain recombines TRBV4-3 with TRBJ1-1; D remains unclear. From germline, CDR1 is LGHNA and CDR2 YSLEER. This CDR3 is built from 15 residues. Trimming pared 5 bases from V and 7 bases from J, leaving 20 bases between. The CDR3 sequence: CASSSSARSRNEAFF. CDR3 in DNA: TGCGCCAGCAGCTCCTCCGCTCGGAGCCGAAATGAAGCTTTCTTT.

The chain couples TRBV15 to TRBJ2-1, with D possibly being TRBD1 or TRBD2 (5 bases each). The CDR3 sequence is 14 residues long. V lost 1 base and J lost 6, with 10 bases in between. Germline V gives CDR1 LNHNV, CDR2 YYDKDF (reference sequence). The CDR3 DNA reads as TGTGCCACCAGCAGAGGAGGGGCTAGCAATGAGCAGTTCTTC. It encodes CATSRGGASNEQFF.

The V and J genes are TRBV7-9 and TRBJ2-2; D not resolved. Germline CDR1 is SEHNR and CDR2 is FQNEAQ (reference sequence). The CDR3 runs 13 residues. V lost 6 bases to trimming and J lost 3 bases, with 8 bases between them. This CDR3 is CASSHSHTGELFF. The CDR3 coding sequence is TGTGCCAGCAGTCATTCCCACACCGGGGAGCTGTTTTTT.

The CDR3 nucleotides read TGTGCCACCAAAAATGGACAGGGGGACACTGAAGCTTTCTTT. Its protein is CATKNGQGDTEAFF. V usage is TRBV19 and J usage is TRBJ1-1; 10 bases match TRBD1. This CDR3 spans 14 amino acids. The germline gives CDR1 LNHDA, CDR2 SQIVND (reference sequence). The trim removed 10 bases at V and 3 bases at J, leaving 8 bases unmatched.

The chain has TRBV7-9 and TRBJ2-7; 10 nucleotides line up with TRBD1. From germline, CDR1 is SEHNR and CDR2 FQNEAQ (reference sequence). The CDR3 length is 18 residues. The ends lost 5 bases at V and 3 bases at J; junction bases unmatched: 16. The chain's CDR3 is CASSTPGQGSLNFYEQYF. CDR3 sequence (DNA): TGTGCCAGCAGCACCCCGGGACAGGGGTCCCTCAACTTCTACGAGCAGTACTTC.

In DNA form, the CDR3 reads TGCGCCAGCAGCTTTACCTTCGGCAATGAGCAGTTCTTC. Protein: CASSFTFGNEQFF. The chain combines TRBV5-1 with TRBJ2-1, with unresolved D. Trimming removed 2 bases from V and 6 bases from J, with 9 bases in between. Germline V gives CDR1 SGHRS, CDR2 YFSETQ. There are 13 residues in the CDR3.

The chain links TRBV29-1 to TRBJ1-2, with D possibly matching TRBD1 (5 bases). V was cut by 0 bases and J by 8 bases, with 16 bases left in between. CDR1 and CDR2 (germline): SQVTM, ANQGSEA. The CDR3 has 14 amino acids. The CDR3 protein is CSVEDLLGARGYTF. The DNA for the CDR3 is TGCAGCGTTGAAGATCTTCTCGGGGCGCGCGGCTACACCTTC.

V and J are TRBV19 and TRBJ1-5, with TRBD1 matching over 8 bases. Germline V gene sequence: CDR1 LNHDA, CDR2 SQIVND (reference sequence). CDR3 size: 19 residues. Trimming cost V 5 bases and J 1 base; bases outside gene matches: 16. CDR3: CASSFQGAVILTSNQPQHF. CDR3 nucleotides: TGTGCCAGTAGTTTTCAGGGGGCGGTAATTTTGACGAGCAATCAGCCCCAGCATTTT.

V gene TRBV6-5 combines with J gene TRBJ1-1; D is unresolved. Trimming took off 6 bases at V and 0 bases at J, with 8 bases between the two ends. The germline gives CDR1 MNHEY, CDR2 SVGAGI. The CDR3 runs 13 residues. The CDR3 DNA follows: TGTGCCAGCAGCCCAAACATGAACACTGAAGCTTTCTTT. It translates to CASSPNMNTEAFF.

The chain is built from TRBV6-4 and TRBJ2-3; TRBD2 agrees at 15 bases. The V and J ends lost 4 bases and 4 bases, in that order; junction bases with no gene match: 3. The germline CDR1 and CDR2 sequences are MRHNA and SNTAGT. The CDR3 covers 16 residues. This CDR3 is CASSAGLAGGPDTQYF. For the CDR3, the DNA is TGTGCCAGCAGTGCCGGACTAGCGGGGGGGCCAGATACGCAGTATTTT.

V usage is TRBV5-6 and J usage is TRBJ1-2; D is undetermined. Trimming took off 2 bases at V and 14 bases at J, with 13 bases between the two ends. Germline-derived CDR1 and CDR2 are SGHDT and YYEEEE. The CDR3 has 11 amino acids. DNA of the CDR3: TGTGCCAGCAGCTTCCGGGCCCGGTTAACCTTC. Encoded protein: CASSFRARLTF. The complete variable domain, with remaining parts taken from reference TRBV5-6 and TRBJ1-2, reads DAGVTQSPTHLIKTRGQQVTLRCSPKSGHDTVSWYQQALGQGPQFIFQYYEEEERQRGNFPDRFSGHQFPNYSSELNVNALLLGDSALYLCASSFRARLTFGSGTRLTVV.

This clone has a single count. The chain links TRBV4-3 to TRBJ1-1; TRBD1 matches at 10 bases. V dropped 0 bases and J dropped 6; count of bases not matched to a gene: 10. Germline CDR1 and CDR2: LGHNA and YSLEER. The CDR3 extends over 17 amino acids. The chain's CDR3 is CASSQDRDRGWIAEAFF. DNA for the CDR3: TGCGCCAGCAGCCAAGATCGGGACAGGGGTTGGATCGCTGAAGCTTTCTTT.

This clone has just one count. The rearrangement links TRBV6-1 to TRBJ2-1; the match to TRBD2 covers 9 bases. The CDR3 totals 15 residues. CDR1 is MNHNS and CDR2 is SASEGT in the germline V gene. After removal of 3 bases from V and 10 bases from J, the junction contained 10 bases not matched to a gene. Written as DNA, the CDR3 is TGTGCCAGCAGTGAGATTAGCGGGGGCGAATGGGAGCAGTTCTTC. Amino acid sequence: CASSEISGGEWEQFF.

This clone was recorded once. The V gene is TRBV4-1, the J gene TRBJ2-4, with D unresolved. The CDR3 sequence is 15 residues long. With 0 bases removed from V and 0 bases from J, the gap between germline ends came to 6 bases. Germline lookup yields CDR1 MGHRA and CDR2 YSYEKL. For the CDR3, the DNA is TGCGCCAGCAGCCAAGAACCTGGAGCCAAAAACATTCAGTACTTC. It yields the protein CASSQEPGAKNIQYF.

This clone appeared once. The chain has TRBV7-2 and TRBJ2-1; D gene uncertain. The CDR3 consists of 14 residues. The V end was cut by 1 base, the J end by 3 bases, with 7 bases between. Germline values: CDR1 SGHTA, CDR2 FQGNSA. CDR3 sequence: CASSLGLGYNEQFF. The DNA for the CDR3 is TGTGCCAGCAGCTTAGGTCTGGGCTACAATGAGCAGTTCTTC.